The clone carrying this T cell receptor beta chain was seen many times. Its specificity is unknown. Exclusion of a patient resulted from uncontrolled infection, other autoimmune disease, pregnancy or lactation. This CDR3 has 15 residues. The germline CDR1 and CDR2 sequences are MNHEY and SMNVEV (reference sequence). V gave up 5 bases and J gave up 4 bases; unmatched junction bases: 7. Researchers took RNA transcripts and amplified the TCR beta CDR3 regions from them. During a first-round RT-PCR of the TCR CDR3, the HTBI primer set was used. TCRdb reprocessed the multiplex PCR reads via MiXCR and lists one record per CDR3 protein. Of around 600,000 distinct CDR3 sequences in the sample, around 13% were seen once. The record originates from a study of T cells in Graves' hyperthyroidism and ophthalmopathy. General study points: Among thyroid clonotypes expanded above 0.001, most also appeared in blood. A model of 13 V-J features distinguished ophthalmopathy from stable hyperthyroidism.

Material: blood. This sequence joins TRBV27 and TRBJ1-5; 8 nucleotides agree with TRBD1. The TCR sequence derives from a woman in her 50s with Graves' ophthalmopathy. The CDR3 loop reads CASSEGQGRNQPQHF. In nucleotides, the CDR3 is TGTGCCAGCAGTGAAGGACAGGGTAGGAATCAGCCCCAGCATTTT.